This T cell receptor beta chain was recorded in a study of blood T cell repertoires in COVID-19. Study details: COVID-19 samples, acute and convalescent, were from the United States, Italy and Spain. PBMCs, B-cell-depleted T cells, or T cells provided the cDNA or gDNA that made up the material.

Per the authors' pipeline: Cell counts per sample came from amplifying reference gene primers. Data came from immunoSEQ multiplex PCR; TCRdb stores just in-frame clones and leaves some out. That table gives V, J and clone size, and the DNA gave D and trimming. The sample yields more than 100,000 clones, around 80% seen once. Trimming removed 7 bases at V and 3 bases at J, with 9 bases between. The germline V gene has CDR1 SGHRS and CDR2 YFSETQ. This CDR3 comprises 12 residues. J is TRBJ2-3 and V is TRBV5-1, with D perhaps matching TRBD2 (5 bases). The sequenced sample was peripheral blood. This receptor was taken from a woman of 80 years or more with acute or convalescent COVID-19. This CDR3 is CASGRGTDTQYF. As DNA, the CDR3 is TGCGCCAGCGGGAGAGGGACAGATACGCAGTATTTT.